This T cell receptor (beta chain) was profiled in a study of spatial heterogeneity in lung cancer. Indicated time point: sample taken at primary tumor resection. Sequencing of whole RNA from tumor, nontumor lung or frozen PBMC involved no sorting. 72 TRACERx patients with early, untreated non-small cell lung cancer donated samples. Germline CDR1 reads SNHLY; CDR2 reads FYNNEI. The CDR3 length is 11 residues. Deletions cut 8 bases from V and 11 bases from J, with 12 bases between. One entry per CDR3 protein, called by TCRdb with MiXCR from the 5' RACE reads. The repertoire holds around 89,000 distinct CDR3 sequences, with 9.5% to 15% as singletons.

This TCR was sampled from a male donor with early-stage non-small cell lung cancer. The material was PBMCs, obtained at surgery. This chain links TRBV2 with TRBJ2-2; D is ambiguous. The CDR3 DNA is TGTGCCAGCCGATACGGAATTGAGCTGTTTTTT. It codes for CASRYGIELFF. Full variable domain (missing parts from reference TRBV2 and TRBJ2-2): EPEVTQTPSHQVTQMGQEVILRCVPISNHLYFYWYRQILGQKVEFLVSFYNNEISEKSEIFDDQFSVERPDGSNFTLKIRSTKLEDSAMYFCASRYGIELFFGEGSRLTVL.